The subject of this entry is one T cell receptor (beta chain). This table comes from immunoSEQ multiplex PCR, and its TCRdb copy is limited to in-frame clones, with some not included. The table records over 65,000 clones, approximately 89% of them present only once. The data were taken from a study of T cell changes during pregnancy in multiple sclerosis. CDR3 length equals 14 residues. Deletions cut 7 bases from V and 4 bases from J, with 13 bases between. Germline CDR1 reads MNHEY; CDR2 reads SVGAGI. This receptor was obtained from a female donor in good health, enrolled as a control in a pregnancy study. Specimen: peripheral blood, collected in the first trimester of pregnancy. This sequence joins TRBV6-5 and TRBJ2-2, with TRBD2 as a possible D gene (7 bases). The DNA of the CDR3 is TGTGCCAGCATACCGGGGGGCGGCACCGGGGAGCTGTTTTTT. Encoded protein: CASIPGGGTGELFF.